This entry features one TCR beta chain sequence. As yet, its antigen is unknown. These data belong to a study of response to subunit inactivated influenza vaccine. Study conclusions and caveats: Authors suggested seasonal influenza vaccinations each recruit few new T cells.

TCRdb independently ran MiXCR on the RT-PCR reads; one entry per CDR3 protein. The profile shows roughly 710,000 distinct CDR3 sequences, around 15% of them singletons. V dropped 3 bases and J dropped 4 bases, with 13 bases sitting between them. CDR1 and CDR2 from the germline V gene are SGHNT and YYREEE (reference sequence). CDR3 length: 14 residues. The V and J genes are TRBV5-4 and TRBJ2-5; D is possibly TRBD1 or TRBD2 (5 bases each). The source is a man aged 50 to 60 who received an inactivated influenza vaccine. The sample consisted of PBMCs from blood, taken less than 15 days before vaccination. The CDR3 is CASSSGTNLETQYF. Written as DNA, the CDR3 is TGTGCCAGCAGCTCCGGGACCAACCTAGAGACCCAGTACTTC.